The text below deals with one T cell receptor beta chain. Other DNA sequences in this sample translate to the same CDR3. Original data processing: Reference gene primers were amplified, and this amplification served to estimate nucleated cell counts. Sequencing used immunoSEQ multiplex PCR; TCRdb keeps in-frame clones, though not all of them. Clone size and V and J calls were adopted from that table, with D and trimming inferred from the DNA. Among about 150,000 clones, about 80% were seen once, and the ten largest hold 7% to 10%. The sample is drawn from a study of blood T cell repertoires in COVID-19. CDR1 and CDR2 (germline): MNHEY, SMNVEV (reference sequence). This CDR3 is 15 amino acids long. With V trimmed by 8 bases and J by 5 bases, 13 bases remained unmatched.

Sequencing was performed on PBMCs or T cells enriched from blood (not recorded which). This chain joins TRBV27 and TRBJ1-1; 8 nucleotides agree with TRBD1. This clonotype was obtained from a man in his forties or fifties who had recovered from COVID-19. The CDR3 DNA is TGTGCCAGCGGGCAGGGGGCCGGAACTGGGACTGAAGCTTTCTTT. This translates into CASGQGAGTGTEAFF.